Shown below are 5 T cell receptor beta chains from a single sample sequenced in a study of memory CD4+ T cells and cytomegalovirus serostatus. Single viable CD3+CD4+CD8-CD45RO+ cells were sorted as the memory CD4+ T cells. The assay was immunoSEQ multiplex PCR, and TCRdb's table has in-frame clones only and misses some. Of about 60,000 clones in the sample, more than 60% were seen once. The sample taken for sequencing was memory CD4+ T cells from blood. The source is an adult in good health and CMV-seronegative.

This rearrangement joins TRBV28 to TRBJ2-7, with D possibly matching TRBD2 (6 bases). CDR1 MDHEN and CDR2 SYDVKM come from the germline V gene. There are 14 residues in the CDR3. Trimming took off 7 bases at V and 6 bases at J, with 19 bases between the two ends. The CDR3 spells CASIGGPKGGEQYF. The CDR3 nucleotides read TGTGCCAGCATCGGAGGGCCGAAAGGTGGCGAGCAGTACTTC.

J is TRBJ2-1 and V is TRBV29-1, with 7 bases aligning to TRBD1. The CDR3 runs 13 residues. Germline V gene lookup returns CDR1 SQVTM and CDR2 ANQGSEA. After removal of 7 bases from V and 4 bases from J, the junction contained 7 bases not matched to a gene. The CDR3 loop is CSGDRENYNEQFF. The CDR3 DNA follows: TGCAGCGGCGACAGGGAGAATTACAATGAGCAGTTCTTC.

This chain links TRBV10-1 with TRBJ2-1; 11 bases are a match to TRBD2. With V trimmed by 2 bases and J by 7 bases, 4 bases remained unmatched. Germline CDR1 reads WNHNN; CDR2 reads SYGVQD (reference sequence). The length of the CDR3 is 15 residues. The CDR3 bases are TGCGCCAGCAGTGAGACTAGCGGGAGAGGGAATGAGCAGTTCTTC. Translated, it gives CASSETSGRGNEQFF.

The chain links TRBV16 to TRBJ1-5; D might be TRBD1 (6 bases). From germline, CDR1 is KGHSY and CDR2 FQNENV. CDR3 length: 16 amino acids. Deletions cut 4 bases from V and 2 bases from J, with 15 bases between. CDR3 region: CASSPEGRGGNQPQHF. The CDR3 nucleotides are TGTGCCAGCAGCCCCGAGGGTAGGGGGGGCAATCAGCCCCAGCATTTT.

A few counts support this clone. The V call is TRBV11-2, the J call TRBJ2-3; D ambiguous. V was shortened by 1 base and J by 2 bases, with 4 bases between the two germline ends. This CDR3 comprises 13 residues. Germline V gives CDR1 SGHAT, CDR2 FQNNGV. In DNA form, the CDR3 reads TGTGCCAGCAGCTTAGGATACACAGATACGCAGTATTTT. Encoded protein: CASSLGYTDTQYF. Using reference TRBV11-2 and TRBJ2-3 for the parts outside the CDR3, the full variable domain is EAGVAQSPRYKIIEKRQSVAFWCNPISGHATLYWYQQILGQGPKLLIQFQNNGVVDDSQLPKDRFSAERLKGVDSTLKIQPAKLEDSAVYLCASSLGYTDTQYFGPGTRLTVL.